Sequencing of this T cell receptor beta chain was carried out in a study of human T cells and chemical hapten exposure. The CDR3 covers 20 residues. Regarding the study as a whole: Patch test score was positively correlated with the counts of PT1 expanded TCRs.

Time point defined: pre-sensitization, week 0. Treatment noted: therapeutic diphenylcyclopropenone sensitization with weekly scalp DPC. Whole blood, unfractionated, served as the material for total RNA extraction. This clonotype was detected a few times. Its specificity is not known. What the library attached to individual cDNA molecules were unique molecular identifiers. TCRdb independently ran MiXCR on the RACE reads; one entry per CDR3 protein. The data hold approximately 52,000 distinct CDR3 sequences, with around a tenth observed a single time. The chain links TRBV21-1 to TRBJ2-4; the table's TRBD1 call for D was not verified on the DNA. TRBV21-1 has pseudogene status. This clonotype originated in a woman between 25 and 40 years old with alopecia areata. Some clones in this sample may be carry-over from other donors' samples. The sequencing used whole blood, collected in connection with sensitization to the hapten diphenylcyclopropenone (DPC). This CDR3 is CASSKEFGTVATPAKNIQYF. Here the CDR3 DNA reads TGTGCCAGCAGCAAAGAGTTCGGGACAGTTGCCACGCCAGCCAAAAACATTCAGTACTTC.